This section outlines one T cell receptor beta chain sequence together with its context. Antigen specificity is unknown. PCR was performed a second time for about 7 to 12 cycles using a sample-barcoded 5' primer and a J-beta primer mix. TCRdb used MiXCR to reprocess the 5' RACE reads, holding one entry per CDR3 protein. Of 1 million or so distinct CDR3 sequences in the sample, about 25% were seen once. These data originate in a study of blood T cells in healthy people across ages. Study results and limitations: TCR beta diversity, measured per million T cells, fell in a roughly linear way with age. Estimates based on one million T cells were treated as lower bounds.

These sequences were also reported in another study, on T cells of mothers and their children. That source adds: Relative to unrelated pairs, biologically related mother-child dyads exhibited marginally greater, non-significant overlap.

This receptor was identified in a girl aged 2 to 9 in good health. The sequenced sample consisted of blood.

CDR3 sequence: CASSLGAIGFDEQFF. In DNA form, the CDR3 reads TGCGCCAGCAGCCTTGGAGCTATAGGTTTTGATGAGCAGTTCTTC. This chain connects TRBV4-1 to TRBJ2-1; D unresolved. The germline gives CDR1 MGHRA, CDR2 YSYEKL. Trimming cost V 4 bases and J 8 bases, with 18 bases left between them. The CDR3 has 15 residues.